These 13 T cell receptor beta chains share one sample of origin, sequenced in a study of T cell clonotyping in hematopoietic cell transplantation. Some clones are missing from TCRdb's copy, which holds only in-frame ones; the method was immunoSEQ multiplex PCR. This sample has roughly 12,000 clones, with 70% to 80% found just once. Sequencing used peripheral blood mononuclear cells, obtained 180 days after allogeneic stem cell transplant. The receptors shown here come from a male patient aged 60 to 75 who had an allogeneic stem cell transplant from an unrelated donor, so the T cells may come from the graft donor. Some clones in this sample may be carry-over from other donors' samples.

This clone was picked up a small number of times. The gene calls are TRBV27 and TRBJ1-1; D unclear. This CDR3 has 14 amino acids. Germline V lookup: CDR1 MNHEY, CDR2 SMNVEV (reference sequence). Trimming took 0 bases from V and 2 from J, leaving 7 bases between them. As DNA, the CDR3 is TGTGCCAGCAGTTTATCGAACGGTAACACTGAAGCTTTCTTT. This sequence encodes CASSLSNGNTEAFF.

This clone was counted a single time. The CDR3 DNA follows: TGTGCCAGCAGCCGGGCCGAGCTCGATTATGGCTACACCTTC. This sequence encodes CASSRAELDYGYTF. The V call is TRBV6-5, the J call TRBJ1-2; no clear D. CDR1 is MNHEY and CDR2 is SVGAGI in the germline V gene. V lost 6 bases, J lost 5 bases, and 16 bases lay in between. This CDR3 is built from 14 residues.

The rearrangement uses TRBV6-5 and TRBJ1-2; no firm D call. Trimming took 0 bases from V and 3 from J, leaving 11 bases between them. The CDR3 totals 15 residues. Germline loops: CDR1 MNHEY, CDR2 SVGAGI. This CDR3 is CASSYSNRGDYGYTF. In DNA, the CDR3 is TGTGCCAGCAGTTACTCGAATCGGGGTGACTATGGCTACACCTTC.

This chain links TRBV6-5 with TRBJ2-7; weak D call: TRBD1 (6 bases). This CDR3 spans 13 amino acids. Germline CDR1 reads MNHEY; CDR2 reads SVGAGI. V lost 6 bases and J 3 bases, leaving 12 bases between the germline ends. CDR3 in DNA: TGTGCCAGCAGGGGACACCTAAACTACGAGCAGTACTTC. It is translated as CASRGHLNYEQYF.

This clone was found a few times. V gene TRBV6-5 combines with J gene TRBJ1-5, with 7 bases identical to TRBD1. The V gene's germline CDR1 is MNHEY and CDR2 SVGAGI. Unmatched junction bases numbered 7, after V lost 6 bases and J lost 2 bases. The CDR3 spans 15 residues. The CDR3 reads CASRLQGTGNQPQHF. CDR3 nucleotide sequence: TGTGCCAGCAGGTTACAGGGGACGGGCAATCAGCCCCAGCATTTT.

The genes are TRBV4-1 and TRBJ1-2; TRBD1 aligns across 7 bases. The length of the CDR3 is 19 residues. V lost 5 bases to trimming and J lost 1 base; unmatched junction nucleotides: 19. Looked up from germline, CDR1 is MGHRA and CDR2 is YSYEKL. CDR3 in amino acids: CASSSPGADRTDRNYGYTF. CDR3 in DNA: TGCGCCAGCAGCTCCCCTGGAGCGGACAGGACGGATCGTAACTATGGCTACACCTTC.

V and J are TRBV27 and TRBJ2-1; TRBD2 matches at 8 bases. CDR1 MNHEY and CDR2 SMNVEV come from the germline V gene (reference sequence). The CDR3 is 15 amino acids. V lost 7 bases and J lost 1; bases outside the gene matches: 6. The chain's CDR3 is CASKRGLSSYNEQFF. CDR3 sequence (DNA): TGTGCCAGCAAGCGGGGGCTGAGTTCCTACAATGAGCAGTTCTTC.

The chain employs TRBV6-6 and TRBJ1-5; D uncertain. The CDR3 runs 12 residues. Germline lookup yields CDR1 MNHNY and CDR2 SVGAGI (reference sequence). Trimming left V 6 bases short and J 5 bases short, with 8 bases between. The CDR3 here is CASSAWDQPQHF. The DNA of the CDR3 is TGTGCCAGCAGCGCCTGGGATCAGCCCCAGCATTTT.

A few counts support this clone. The chain joins TRBV2 to TRBJ2-1; D is uncertain. The CDR3 covers 11 residues. Between the trimmed V and J ends, which lost 9 bases and 4 bases, there was a span of 7 bases. Per germline, CDR1 SNHLY and CDR2 FYNNEI. CDR3 residues: CASFQYNEQFF. The CDR3 nucleotides read TGTGCCAGTTTTCAGTACAATGAGCAGTTCTTC.

The CDR3 nucleotides are TGCAGCGTTGTTGGCAGGGATTTCTACAATGAGCAGTTCTTC. Amino acids: CSVVGRDFYNEQFF. This chain joins TRBV29-1 and TRBJ2-1; tentative D call: TRBD1 (5 bases). Germline CDR1 reads SQVTM; CDR2 reads ANQGSEA. This CDR3 spans 14 amino acids. Trimming left V 4 bases short and J 3 bases short, with 13 bases between.

V and J are TRBV6-5 and TRBJ1-2; D gene uncertain. This CDR3 is 13 amino acids long. Trimming took 10 bases from V and 4 from J, leaving 16 bases between them. The V gene's germline CDR1 is MNHEY and CDR2 SVGAGI. CDR3 sequence reads: CATLNRELYGYTF. CDR3 DNA: TGTGCCACGTTAAATAGAGAACTCTATGGCTACACCTTC.

The chain uses TRBV4-3 and TRBJ2-5; 7 bases line up with TRBD2. CDR3 length: 16 residues. From germline, CDR1 is LGHNA and CDR2 YSLEER. V shed 5 bases, J shed 0 bases, and the junction held 9 bases outside the gene matches. The CDR3 nucleotides read TGCGCCAGCAGCAGAAGCGGGGCCTCGTACCAAGAGACCCAGTACTTC. Translation gives CASSRSGASYQETQYF.

The rearrangement joins TRBV11-3 to TRBJ2-5; the D gene is possibly TRBD2 (6 bases). CDR1 and CDR2 from the germline V gene are SGHNT and YENEEA. The CDR3 is 13 residues long. V was clipped by 5 bases and J by 5 bases, with 12 bases between them. The CDR3 DNA reads TGTGCCAGCAGCCTACTAGCTGGCGAGACCCAGTACTTC. It codes for CASSLLAGETQYF.